This T cell receptor (beta chain) comes out of a study of T cell responses to AZD1222 COVID-19 vaccine. As concerns this clone: Its matching antigen is unknown.

Some clones are missing from TCRdb's copy, which holds only in-frame ones; the method was immunoSEQ multiplex PCR. The table has around 100,000 clones, around nine tenths seen once; the top ten hold just under 3%. Study-wide findings and caveats: The CD4 TCRs associated with vaccination extended across spike and predominated at 160-218 and 743-854.

Sequenced material: peripheral blood, taken on day 0 of AZD1222 vaccination. The clonotype originates from an adult in good health.

The CDR3 is CATSRGSGPETDTQYF. The DNA of the CDR3 is TGTGCCACCAGCAGGGGCTCTGGTCCGGAAACAGATACGCAGTATTTT. This rearrangement joins TRBV15 to TRBJ2-3; D is undetermined. This CDR3 is built from 16 residues. From germline, CDR1 is LNHNV and CDR2 YYDKDF (reference sequence). The ends were cut back, 3 bases at V and 3 bases at J, with 16 bases in the middle.